This is a list of T cell receptor beta chains from one sample in a study of cytomegalovirus exposure and HLA in healthy donors. Produced via immunoSEQ multiplex PCR; TCRdb's table is partial and in-frame only. The table includes 100,000 to 120,000 clones, over 70% detected once. The sequenced sample consisted of PBMCs. The receptors here all came from a man under 40 in good health and CMV-seronegative. Each CDR3 is given with its conserved first and last residue. The order of the fields is J gene, D gene, clone size, V gene, CDR3 protein, CDR3 DNA. D genes are given only for firm matches. Clone size is shown for a subset of rows, as once, few, many or a class of expanded clone.

J gene: TRBJ2-3; D gene: TRBD1; clone size: .; V gene: TRBV5-1; CDR3 protein: CASSQTGGTDTQYF; CDR3 DNA: TGCGCCAGCAGCCAGACAGGGGGCACAGATACGCAGTATTTT
J gene: TRBJ2-7; D gene: TRBD2; clone size: .; V gene: TRBV5-4; CDR3 protein: CASSRSGGSHPGEQYF; CDR3 DNA: TGTGCCAGCAGCCGGAGCGGCGGGAGTCACCCGGGTGAGCAGTACTTC
J gene: TRBJ2-7; D gene: TRBD1; clone size: .; V gene: TRBV29-1; CDR3 protein: CSANRGWDEQYF; CDR3 DNA: TGCAGCGCCAACAGGGGATGGGACGAGCAGTACTTC
J gene: TRBJ1-2; D gene: .; clone size: .; V gene: TRBV9; CDR3 protein: CASSVQVDTF; CDR3 DNA: TGTGCCAGCAGCGTACAAGTAGACACCTTC
J gene: TRBJ2-1; D gene: TRBD2; clone size: .; V gene: TRBV5-6; CDR3 protein: CASTLYRGLAGDEQFF; CDR3 DNA: TGTGCCAGCACCTTGTACAGGGGACTAGCGGGAGATGAGCAGTTCTTC
J gene: TRBJ2-1; D gene: .; clone size: .; V gene: TRBV7-9; CDR3 protein: CASSSIEGDGQFF; CDR3 DNA: TGTGCCAGCAGCTCCATCGAAGGGGATGGTCAGTTCTTC
J gene: TRBJ1-2; D gene: TRBD1; clone size: few; V gene: TRBV6-6; CDR3 protein: CASSQFDRGHYGYTF; CDR3 DNA: TGTGCCAGCAGTCAATTCGACAGGGGACACTATGGCTACACCTTC
J gene: TRBJ1-3; D gene: .; clone size: .; V gene: TRBV30; CDR3 protein: CAWSVGRSGNTIYF; CDR3 DNA: TGTGCCTGGAGTGTTGGCAGGTCTGGAAACACCATATATTTT
J gene: TRBJ2-2; D gene: .; clone size: once; V gene: TRBV5-6; CDR3 protein: CASSLVAVTGELFF; CDR3 DNA: TGTGCCAGCAGCTTGGTCGCGGTCACCGGGGAGCTGTTTTTT
J gene: TRBJ2-1; D gene: TRBD2; clone size: .; V gene: TRBV5-4; CDR3 protein: CASSSTSGSRSEQFF; CDR3 DNA: TGTGCCAGCAGCTCGACTAGCGGGAGTCGGAGTGAGCAGTTCTTC
J gene: TRBJ1-1; D gene: .; clone size: .; V gene: TRBV19; CDR3 protein: CASRLRRENTEAFF; CDR3 DNA: TGTGCCAGCCGACTCCGGCGGGAGAACACTGAAGCTTTCTTT
J gene: TRBJ2-1; D gene: TRBD2; clone size: once; V gene: TRBV5-4; CDR3 protein: CASSLAGPYNEQFF; CDR3 DNA: TGTGCCAGCAGCCTAGCGGGACCCTACAATGAGCAGTTCTTC
J gene: TRBJ2-7; D gene: .; clone size: .; V gene: TRBV6-6; CDR3 protein: CASNPGLREQYF; CDR3 DNA: TGTGCCAGCAACCCGGGTCTTCGCGAGCAGTACTTC
J gene: TRBJ2-7; D gene: .; clone size: .; V gene: TRBV7-2; CDR3 protein: CASRAPGHPYEQYF; CDR3 DNA: TGTGCCAGCAGAGCCCCGGGACACCCCTACGAGCAGTACTTC
J gene: TRBJ2-2; D gene: .; clone size: once; V gene: TRBV19; CDR3 protein: CASSLRDGGATGELFF; CDR3 DNA: TGTGCCAGTAGTCTCCGGGACGGGGGTGCGACCGGGGAGCTGTTTTTT
J gene: TRBJ2-7; D gene: TRBD2; clone size: .; V gene: TRBV4-3; CDR3 protein: CASSEGLAGGSYEQYF; CDR3 DNA: TGCGCCAGCAGCGAAGGACTAGCGGGGGGCTCCTACGAGCAGTACTTC
J gene: TRBJ2-3; D gene: TRBD1; clone size: .; V gene: TRBV7-2; CDR3 protein: CASSPDRGGTDTQYF; CDR3 DNA: TGTGCCAGCAGCCCGGACAGGGGGGGCACAGATACGCAGTATTTT
J gene: TRBJ2-7; D gene: TRBD1; clone size: .; V gene: TRBV9; CDR3 protein: CASSVGGQTYEQYF; CDR3 DNA: TGTGCCAGCAGCGTAGGGGGACAGACCTACGAGCAGTACTTC
J gene: TRBJ1-2; D gene: TRBD1; clone size: .; V gene: TRBV6-1; CDR3 protein: CASSVTQGDYGYTF; CDR3 DNA: TGTGCCAGCAGTGTAACACAGGGGGACTATGGCTACACCTTC
J gene: TRBJ2-3; D gene: TRBD2; clone size: few; V gene: TRBV19; CDR3 protein: CASSTRSGSRTDTQYF; CDR3 DNA: TGTGCCAGTAGTACCCGTAGCGGGTCCCGCACAGATACGCAGTATTTT
J gene: TRBJ2-3; D gene: .; clone size: few; V gene: TRBV9; CDR3 protein: CASSASRGSTDTQYF; CDR3 DNA: TGTGCCAGCAGCGCAAGCAGGGGAAGCACAGATACGCAGTATTTT
J gene: TRBJ2-3; D gene: .; clone size: .; V gene: TRBV5-6; CDR3 protein: CASSVWGVTDTQYF; CDR3 DNA: TGTGCCAGCAGTGTATGGGGGGTCACAGATACGCAGTATTTT
J gene: TRBJ2-7; D gene: TRBD1; clone size: .; V gene: TRBV11-2; CDR3 protein: CASSYRGDEQYF; CDR3 DNA: TGCGCCAGCAGCTACAGGGGCGACGAGCAGTACTTC
J gene: TRBJ2-1; D gene: .; clone size: once; V gene: TRBV6-5; CDR3 protein: CASSQRESYNEQFF; CDR3 DNA: TGTGCCAGCAGTCAGAGGGAATCCTACAATGAGCAGTTCTTC
J gene: TRBJ2-7; D gene: TRBD2; clone size: .; V gene: TRBV6-6; CDR3 protein: CASRLTGTSVYEQYF; CDR3 DNA: TGTGCCAGCAGGTTGACCGGGACTAGCGTTTACGAGCAGTACTTC
J gene: TRBJ1-2; D gene: TRBD1; clone size: .; V gene: TRBV5-4; CDR3 protein: CASSPRDRESRGYTF; CDR3 DNA: TGTGCCAGCAGCCCCCGGGACAGGGAGTCTCGGGGCTACACCTTC
J gene: TRBJ2-7; D gene: .; clone size: .; V gene: TRBV6-5; CDR3 protein: CASSYGFGEVYEQYF; CDR3 DNA: TGTGCCAGCAGTTACGGGTTCGGGGAGGTTTACGAGCAGTACTTC
J gene: TRBJ1-6; D gene: TRBD1; clone size: .; V gene: TRBV7-9; CDR3 protein: CASSRQGRHSPLHF; CDR3 DNA: TGTGCCAGCAGCCGACAGGGGCGGCATTCACCCCTCCACTTT
J gene: TRBJ1-1; D gene: TRBD1; clone size: .; V gene: TRBV19; CDR3 protein: CASTHRGGTEAFF; CDR3 DNA: TGTGCCAGTACGCACAGGGGTGGCACTGAAGCTTTCTTT
J gene: TRBJ1-2; D gene: .; clone size: few; V gene: TRBV6-5; CDR3 protein: CASRFAGGGYGYTF; CDR3 DNA: TGTGCCAGCAGATTTGCCGGCGGGGGCTATGGCTACACCTTC
J gene: TRBJ2-3; D gene: TRBD1; clone size: .; V gene: TRBV10-3; CDR3 protein: CAIKGQGRGDTQYF; CDR3 DNA: TGTGCCATCAAGGGACAGGGTCGTGGAGATACGCAGTATTTT
J gene: TRBJ1-2; D gene: TRBD1; clone size: .; V gene: TRBV5-1; CDR3 protein: CASSLGGQGRGYTF; CDR3 DNA: TGCGCCAGCAGCTTGGGGGGACAGGGAAGGGGCTACACCTTC
J gene: TRBJ2-7; D gene: TRBD2; clone size: .; V gene: TRBV19; CDR3 protein: CASSTLAGSSYEQYF; CDR3 DNA: TGTGCCAGTAGTACCCTAGCGGGGTCGTCCTACGAGCAGTACTTC
J gene: TRBJ2-7; D gene: .; clone size: .; V gene: TRBV15; CDR3 protein: CATSRDGKFPTGLREQYF; CDR3 DNA: TGTGCCACCAGCAGAGATGGTAAATTTCCGACTGGCCTACGGGAGCAGTACTTC
J gene: TRBJ1-1; D gene: TRBD1; clone size: .; V gene: TRBV19; CDR3 protein: CASIGDRGVFTEAFF; CDR3 DNA: TGTGCCAGTATAGGGGACAGAGGGGTGTTCACTGAAGCTTTCTTT
J gene: TRBJ1-5; D gene: TRBD1; clone size: .; V gene: TRBV4-1; CDR3 protein: CASSPKGAGNQPQHF; CDR3 DNA: TGCGCCAGCAGCCCCAAGGGGGCCGGCAATCAGCCCCAGCATTTT
J gene: TRBJ2-3; D gene: TRBD1; clone size: .; V gene: TRBV6-5; CDR3 protein: CASSYSVRGIDTQYF; CDR3 DNA: TGTGCCAGCAGTTACTCGGTCAGGGGGATAGATACGCAGTATTTT
J gene: TRBJ2-7; D gene: TRBD1; clone size: .; V gene: TRBV20-1; CDR3 protein: CSATGSYEQYF; CDR3 DNA: TGCAGTGCGACAGGGTCCTACGAGCAGTACTTC
J gene: TRBJ1-5; D gene: TRBD1; clone size: .; V gene: TRBV6-5; CDR3 protein: CASSYSGTGNQPQHF; CDR3 DNA: TGTGCCAGCAGTTACTCGGGGACAGGGAATCAGCCCCAGCATTTT
J gene: TRBJ1-1; D gene: .; clone size: .; V gene: TRBV4-3; CDR3 protein: CASSQGHGAEAFF; CDR3 DNA: TGCGCCAGCAGCCAAGGGCACGGGGCTGAAGCTTTCTTT
J gene: TRBJ2-7; D gene: .; clone size: .; V gene: TRBV2; CDR3 protein: CASSEGPQGSKYF; CDR3 DNA: TGTGCCAGCAGTGAGGGTCCGCAGGGGTCAAAGTACTTC
J gene: TRBJ2-2; D gene: .; clone size: .; V gene: TRBV7-2; CDR3 protein: CASSLARTNTGELFF; CDR3 DNA: TGTGCCAGCAGCTTAGCGCGAACGAACACCGGGGAGCTGTTTTTT
J gene: TRBJ2-5; D gene: TRBD2; clone size: .; V gene: TRBV10-1; CDR3 protein: CASPPSGGAWAQYF; CDR3 DNA: TGCGCCAGCCCTCCTAGCGGGGGGGCCTGGGCCCAGTACTTC
J gene: TRBJ2-5; D gene: .; clone size: .; V gene: TRBV7-2; CDR3 protein: CASSSNQETQYF; CDR3 DNA: TGTGCCAGCAGCTCGAATCAGGAGACCCAGTACTTC
J gene: TRBJ1-5; D gene: .; clone size: .; V gene: TRBV19; CDR3 protein: CASSLSRGGDQPQHF; CDR3 DNA: TGTGCCAGCTCCCTAAGCAGGGGCGGAGACCAGCCCCAGCATTTT
J gene: TRBJ2-1; D gene: TRBD2; clone size: .; V gene: TRBV7-2; CDR3 protein: CASSLVGTSGGHNEQFF; CDR3 DNA: TGTGCCAGCAGCTTAGTGGGGACTAGCGGGGGGCACAATGAGCAGTTCTTC
J gene: TRBJ2-5; D gene: TRBD2; clone size: .; V gene: TRBV7-2; CDR3 protein: CAAILAGGPLQTQYF; CDR3 DNA: TGTGCCGCCATTTTAGCGGGAGGGCCGTTACAGACCCAGTACTTC
J gene: TRBJ2-7; D gene: TRBD1; clone size: .; V gene: TRBV27; CDR3 protein: CASSLGQGAGEQYF; CDR3 DNA: TGTGCCAGCAGTTTAGGACAGGGGGCTGGCGAGCAGTACTTC
J gene: TRBJ1-1; D gene: .; clone size: .; V gene: TRBV29-1; CDR3 protein: CSILGQNTEAFF; CDR3 DNA: TGCAGCATTCTTGGACAGAACACTGAAGCTTTCTTT
J gene: TRBJ2-5; D gene: TRBD2; clone size: .; V gene: TRBV9; CDR3 protein: CASSVEPSGLQETQYF; CDR3 DNA: TGTGCCAGCAGCGTAGAGCCTAGCGGGCTCCAAGAGACCCAGTACTTC
J gene: TRBJ1-3; D gene: .; clone size: .; V gene: TRBV28; CDR3 protein: CASFSRGESSGNTIYF; CDR3 DNA: TGTGCCAGCTTCTCACGCGGGGAATCCAGTGGAAACACCATATATTTT
J gene: TRBJ1-1; D gene: .; clone size: few; V gene: TRBV19; CDR3 protein: CASSIRRETEAFF; CDR3 DNA: TGTGCCAGTAGTATCCGGAGAGAAACTGAAGCTTTCTTT
J gene: TRBJ2-1; D gene: .; clone size: .; V gene: TRBV7-9; CDR3 protein: CASLASAGRYNEQFF; CDR3 DNA: TGTGCCAGCCTTGCCTCGGCGGGACGGTACAATGAGCAGTTCTTC
J gene: TRBJ2-1; D gene: TRBD2; clone size: .; V gene: TRBV14; CDR3 protein: CASTKTSGLNEQFF; CDR3 DNA: TGTGCCAGTACAAAGACTAGCGGACTCAATGAGCAGTTCTTC
J gene: TRBJ1-5; D gene: TRBD1; clone size: .; V gene: TRBV5-3; CDR3 protein: CARSGTGTGVHQPQHF; CDR3 DNA: TGTGCCAGAAGCGGAACCGGGACAGGGGTTCATCAGCCCCAGCATTTT